This T cell receptor (beta chain) was recovered during a study of brain T cells in children with intractable seizures. Study-level findings and limits: Pre- and post-surgery blood differed in depth, so pre-surgery absences may be undersampling. Only CDR3 sequence similarity suggested viral specificity, without known HCMV serostatus.

Per germline, CDR1 SQVTM and CDR2 ANQGSEA. This CDR3 contains 14 residues. The junction had 3 bases not matched to a gene; V was cut back by 2 bases and J by 4 bases. On this clone itself: What it binds is unknown.

The protocol was immunoSEQ multiplex PCR, while the TCRdb copy is restricted to in-frame clones and leaves out a portion. The sample lists 50,000 to 80,000 clones, 90% to 96% occurring once. Sequencing was limited to surgery cases with top T cell transcript signatures in brain tissue. Patients received at least one anti-epileptic drug before surgery. This clonotype was sampled from a boy younger than two with focal cortical dysplasia and intractable seizures. The sequencing here drew on peripheral blood, taken at surgery. V is TRBV29-1 and J is TRBJ2-1, with TRBD1 matching over 9 bases. Here the CDR3 DNA reads TGCAGCGTTGAATACAGGGGGCGGTACAATGAGCAGTTCTTC. It codes for CSVEYRGRYNEQFF.